The 31 T cell receptor beta chains listed next were all sequenced from one sample in a study of post-analysis software for immune sequencing data. Study-wide findings and caveats: Patients showed TRBV5-6, TRBV5-1 and TRBV20-1 among 4 or 5 TRBV segments more frequent than in controls.

cDNA libraries of TCR beta carried unique molecular identifiers. TCRdb re-analysed the PCR reads in MiXCR, keeping a single row per CDR3 protein. The sample has about 540,000 distinct CDR3 sequences; about a third are singletons. What these receptors recognize is not known. Specimen: blood. These receptor sequences come from a girl aged 2-17 years with multiple sclerosis.

This clonotype was recorded at least ten times. The V and J genes are TRBV5-1 and TRBJ2-3; no clear D. The CDR3 loop spans 13 amino acids. Germline CDR1 is SGHRS and CDR2 is YFSETQ. V was clipped by 4 bases and J by 4 bases, with 10 bases between them. CDR3 sequence reads: CASSPSMADTQYF. For the CDR3, the DNA is TGCGCCAGCAGCCCCAGTATGGCAGATACGCAGTATTTT.

This chain joins TRBV3-1 and TRBJ1-5; D is unresolved. Germline assignment: CDR1 LGHDT and CDR2 YNNKEL (reference sequence). Trimming pared 1 base from V and 0 bases from J, leaving 10 bases between. The CDR3 is 16 amino acids. CDR3 bases: TGTGCCAGCAGCCAAGGGACCCCGGGTAGCAATCAGCCCCAGCATTTT. It translates to CASSQGTPGSNQPQHF. Filled out from reference TRBV3-1 and TRBJ1-5, the complete variable domain reads DTAVSQTPKYLVTQMGNDKSIKCEQNLGHDTMYWYKQDSKKFLKIMFSYNNKELIINETVPNRFSPKSPDKAHLNLHINSLELGDSAVYFCASSQGTPGSNQPQHFGDGTRLSIL.

With regard to this clonotype: The junction differs from germline at one of its ends, possibly a read error. V usage is TRBV5-1 and J usage is TRBJ2-2, with 7 bases matching TRBD1. In germline, CDR1 is SGHRS, CDR2 YFSETQ. The CDR3 contains 15 residues. The CDR3 region is CASTHGQVHTGERFF. CDR3 coding DNA: TGCGCCAGCACCCATGGACAGGTGCACACCGGGGAGCGGTTTTTT.

In its sample, this clonotype was seen a few times. The chain employs TRBV5-1 and TRBJ1-1; 10 bases are shared with TRBD1. The CDR3 is 13 amino acids. After removal of 4 bases from V and 9 bases from J, the junction contained 6 bases not matched to a gene. Germline V CDR1 and CDR2: SGHRS, YFSETQ. CDR3 DNA: TGCGCCAGCAGCCGGGACAGGGGAAGGAAAGCTTTCTTT. Translation gives CASSRDRGRKAFF.

This clonotype has a handful of counts. The V call is TRBV5-1, the J call TRBJ2-1; D call uncertain. V gave up 0 bases and J gave up 3 bases, with 7 bases separating them. Germline CDR1 SGHRS, CDR2 YFSETQ. This CDR3 is built from 14 residues. CDR3 in DNA: TGCGCCAGCAGCTTGGAACTGCACTACAATGAGCAGTTCTTC. This translates into CASSLELHYNEQFF.

J is TRBJ2-5 and V is TRBV3-1, with 13 bases matching TRBD2. The CDR3 length is 21 residues. V dropped 1 base and J dropped 5; count of bases not matched to a gene: 19. Germline CDR1 is LGHDT and CDR2 is YNNKEL (reference sequence). CDR3 nucleotide sequence: TGTGCCAGCAGCCAAGTTTATCCGGGACTAGCGGGGTGGCGTGTCGAGGAGACCCAGTACTTC. Translating it yields CASSQVYPGLAGWRVEETQYF.

The gene calls are TRBV7-9 and TRBJ1-2; no firm D call. The germline gives CDR1 SEHNR, CDR2 FQNEAQ (reference sequence). The CDR3 runs to 16 residues. V was shortened by 5 bases and J by 6 bases, with 22 bases between the two germline ends. CDR3 sequence (DNA): TGTGCCAGCAGCCCCACGCGGTATGCGGCCAAACATGGCTACACCTTC. This codes for CASSPTRYAAKHGYTF.

This clonotype showed up just a few times. The rearrangement joins TRBV20-1 to TRBJ2-7, with TRBD2 identical over 10 bases. With 6 bases clipped from V and 2 bases from J, the junction kept 7 bases outside the gene matches. The CDR3 runs 14 residues. The germline V gene has CDR1 DFQATT and CDR2 SNEGSKA (reference sequence). The CDR3 sequence: CSAITSGAAYEQYF. CDR3 nucleotides: TGCAGTGCAATAACTAGCGGGGCCGCCTACGAGCAGTACTTC.

The V gene is TRBV13, the J gene TRBJ1-2; TRBD1 is a possible D gene (6 bases). From germline, CDR1 is PRHDT and CDR2 FYEKMQ (reference sequence). Deletions cut 7 bases from V and 6 bases from J, with 18 bases between. This CDR3 contains 14 residues. The CDR3 nucleotides are TGTGCCAGCAACTCCCTGGCCGGGGGCAATGGCTACACCTTC. As protein: CASNSLAGGNGYTF.

This clonotype was picked up a small number of times. The chain carries TRBV4-2 and TRBJ2-3, with 8 bases fitting TRBD2. V lost 3 bases and J lost 0; bases outside the gene matches: 5. The CDR3 has 16 residues. In germline, CDR1 is LGHNA, CDR2 YNFKEQ. The CDR3 sequence is CASSHSSGDSTDTQYF. The DNA for the CDR3 is TGTGCCAGCAGCCATAGTAGCGGGGACAGCACAGATACGCAGTATTTT.

This clonotype has at least ten counts. V and J are TRBV7-2 and TRBJ1-2, with no clear D. CDR1 SGHTA and CDR2 FQGNSA come from the germline V gene. The CDR3 is 12 residues long. The V end lost 4 bases, the J end lost 2 bases, and 5 bases lay between the germline ends. CDR3 loop: CASSYVNYGYTF. CDR3 bases: TGTGCCAGCAGCTATGTGAACTATGGCTACACCTTC.

This chain uses TRBV5-1 with TRBJ2-1; 12 bases are a match to TRBD2. The CDR3 contains 19 residues. Losses at the gene ends were 4 bases for V and 0 bases for J; bases not matched to a gene: 11. Per the germline V gene, CDR1 is SGHRS and CDR2 is YFSETQ. The CDR3 region is CASSPVVLAGGSSYNEQFF. The CDR3 nucleotides are TGCGCCAGCAGCCCCGTTGTTCTAGCGGGGGGGAGCTCCTACAATGAGCAGTTCTTC. Drawing the rest from reference TRBV5-1 and TRBJ2-1, the complete variable domain is KAGVTQTPRYLIKTRGQQVTLSCSPISGHRSVSWYQQTPGQGLQFLFEYFSETQRNKGNFPGRFSGRQFSNSRSEMNVSTLELGDSALYLCASSPVVLAGGSSYNEQFFGPGTRLTVL.

V and J are TRBV20-1 and TRBJ2-3, with 7 bases aligning to TRBD1. J gave up 4 bases and V 5 bases, and 15 bases lay outside the gene matches. CDR3 length equals 16 residues. Germline-derived CDR1 and CDR2 are DFQATT and SNEGSKA (reference sequence). CDR3 loop: CSALPLRGQRSDTQYF. CDR3 bases: TGCAGTGCTTTACCTCTCCGGGGACAGAGATCAGATACGCAGTATTTT.

A word on this clonotype: It may be a read error: a sequence one base away is much more abundant. The chain uses TRBV11-2 and TRBJ2-1; no clear D. The germline V gene has CDR1 SGHAT and CDR2 FQNNGV. CDR3 length: 14 residues. Trimming stripped 4 bases from V and 2 bases from J, with 9 bases between. CDR3 bases: TGTGCCAGCAGCTCATACGGTGCCTACAATGAGCAGTTCTTC. This translates into CASSSYGAYNEQFF.

This sequence joins TRBV6-5 and TRBJ1-5; D gene uncertain. Trimming shortened V by 2 bases and J by 4 bases, and 12 bases separated the two germline ends. CDR3 size: 15 residues. Germline loops: CDR1 MNHEY, CDR2 SVGAGI. For the CDR3, the DNA is TGTGCCAGCAGTTACCGTGGTAGGCCAAATCAGCCCCAGCATTTT. Its protein product is CASSYRGRPNQPQHF.

V gene TRBV24-1 combines with J gene TRBJ2-7; the D gene could be TRBD1 or TRBD2 (6 bases each). Trimming cost V 0 bases and J 0 bases, with 11 bases left between them. This CDR3 is built from 16 residues. Germline CDR1 is KGHDR and CDR2 is SFDVKD. This CDR3 is CATSDLRGGSSYEQYF. In DNA form, the CDR3 reads TGTGCCACCAGTGATTTGCGAGGGGGGTCCTCCTACGAGCAGTACTTC.

In this sample, this clonotype turned up a few times. This chain joins TRBV20-1 and TRBJ2-5, with 15 nucleotides matching TRBD2. The J segment lost 4 bases and the V segment lost 1 base, leaving 4 bases of the junction unmatched. Germline values: CDR1 DFQATT, CDR2 SNEGSKA (reference sequence). The length of the CDR3 is 16 residues. In DNA, the CDR3 is TGCAGTGCTAGAGGGACTAGCGGGGGGGTGCGAGAGACCCAGTACTTC. Protein sequence: CSARGTSGGVRETQYF.

The rearrangement links TRBV27 to TRBJ1-6; D is uncertain. V lost 0 bases to trimming and J lost 0 bases, with 15 bases between them. CDR3 size: 19 residues. CDR1 is MNHEY and CDR2 is SMNVEV in the germline V gene (reference sequence). Here the CDR3 DNA reads TGTGCCAGCAGTTTATCCCTGAGAGGGAGCGCCTCCTATAATTCACCCCTCCACTTT. It is translated as CASSLSLRGSASYNSPLHF.

CDR3 in amino acids: CASSLDTPEPYEQYF. The CDR3 DNA reads TGTGCCAGCAGCTTAGATACGCCAGAACCCTACGAGCAGTACTTC. The chain has TRBV7-9 and TRBJ2-7; D gene unclear. The length of the CDR3 is 15 residues. Between the trimmed V and J ends, which lost 1 base and 2 bases, there was a span of 12 bases. Germline lookup yields CDR1 SEHNR and CDR2 FQNEAQ (reference sequence). The variable domain in full, completed from reference TRBV7-9 and TRBJ2-7, reads DTGVSQNPRHKITKRGQNVTFRCDPISEHNRLYWYRQTLGQGPEFLTYFQNEAQLEKSRLLSDRFSAERPKGSFSTLEIQRTEQGDSAMYLCASSLDTPEPYEQYFGPGTRLTVT.

This chain connects TRBV6-1 to TRBJ2-3, with D possibly being TRBD1 or TRBD2 (6 bases each). This CDR3 has 15 residues. Trimming left V 6 bases short and J 2 bases short, with 15 bases between. CDR1 and CDR2 (germline): MNHNS, SASEGT. Here the CDR3 reads CASREGGYDTDTQYF. The CDR3 coding sequence is TGTGCCAGCAGGGAGGGGGGCTACGACACAGATACGCAGTATTTT.

This clonotype was observed a handful of times. V and J are TRBV27 and TRBJ2-1, with 10 bases lining up with TRBD2. The J segment lost 8 bases and the V segment lost 3 bases, leaving 13 bases of the junction unmatched. From germline, CDR1 is MNHEY and CDR2 SMNVEV (reference sequence). This CDR3 region has 17 residues. CDR3 protein: CASSFHRGERGGYEQFF. The CDR3 DNA is TGTGCCAGCAGTTTTCACCGCGGGGAGCGGGGGGGATATGAGCAGTTCTTC.

This clonotype came up a few times. The rearrangement uses TRBV20-1 and TRBJ2-3, with D unresolved. Germline-derived CDR1 and CDR2 are DFQATT and SNEGSKA (reference sequence). The CDR3 loop spans 11 amino acids. Trimming cost V 7 bases and J 2 bases, with 7 bases left between them. The CDR3 here is CSGKITDTQYF. The DNA for the CDR3 is TGCAGTGGTAAAATCACAGATACGCAGTATTTT.

Written as DNA, the CDR3 is TGCAGTGCTGGTATACGGACAGGGGTACTCGAGCAGTACTTC. Translated, it gives CSAGIRTGVLEQYF. The V and J genes are TRBV20-1 and TRBJ2-7, with 9 bases that match TRBD1. The CDR3 runs to 14 residues. Per the germline V gene, CDR1 is DFQATT and CDR2 is SNEGSKA (reference sequence). V shed 5 bases and J 6 bases; nucleotides not matched to a gene: 11.

The genes are TRBV5-4 and TRBJ2-2; 9 positions agree with TRBD1. CDR1 SGHNT and CDR2 YYREEE come from the germline V gene (reference sequence). The CDR3 is 15 residues long. J gave up 4 bases and V 6 bases, and 7 bases lay outside the gene matches. CDR3 bases: TGTGCCAGCACCCGGACAGGGGAATCCACCGGGGAGCTGTTTTTT. This gives the protein CASTRTGESTGELFF.

The chain joins TRBV5-1 to TRBJ2-3, with a weak D call TRBD2 (5 bases). The V gene's germline CDR1 is SGHRS and CDR2 YFSETQ. V was shortened by 1 base and J by 4 bases, with 7 bases between the two germline ends. CDR3 length: 13 residues. The DNA of the CDR3 is TGCGCCAGCAGCTTGCTAGCCTCAGATACGCAGTATTTT. Residues: CASSLLASDTQYF.

This clonotype was detected only a few times. The gene calls are TRBV5-8 and TRBJ1-2, with a tentative D call TRBD1 (6 bases). Per the germline V gene, CDR1 is SGHTS and CDR2 is YDEGEE. The CDR3 sequence is 17 residues long. The germline V and J ends were trimmed by 3 bases and 7 bases, with 25 bases remaining between them. Written as DNA, the CDR3 is TGTGCCAGCAGCTACCAATTAGCGGCAGGGGTTGCTTTTGGCTACACCTTC. It specifies CASSYQLAAGVAFGYTF.

The genes are TRBV7-9 and TRBJ1-1; D might be TRBD1 (5 bases). Germline V lookup: CDR1 SEHNR, CDR2 FQNEAQ (reference sequence). V lost 0 bases and J lost 3, with 11 bases in between. The CDR3 extends over 15 amino acids. CDR3 coding DNA: TGTGCCAGCAGCTTAGCGGTGGGGCCCTACACTGAAGCTTTCTTT. It codes for CASSLAVGPYTEAFF.

The chain combines TRBV6-5 with TRBJ2-3; no definite D call. The CDR3 sequence is 14 residues long. V shed 3 bases and J shed 0 bases, with 7 bases lying between them. Germline loops: CDR1 MNHEY, CDR2 SVGAGI. The CDR3 sequence is CASSYSTSTDTQYF. The DNA for the CDR3 is TGTGCCAGCAGTTATAGCACTAGCACAGATACGCAGTATTTT.

The chain couples TRBV13 to TRBJ2-5; 9 bases are shared with TRBD2. The CDR3 is 19 amino acids. The ends lost 4 bases at V and 5 bases at J; junction bases unmatched: 20. Germline assignment: CDR1 PRHDT and CDR2 FYEKMQ (reference sequence). The CDR3 protein is CASSSYRASGVPTGETQYF. The CDR3 nucleotides are TGTGCCAGCAGCTCTTATCGGGCTAGCGGGGTCCCAACTGGGGAGACCCAGTACTTC.

This chain uses TRBV29-1 with TRBJ2-3; 8 nucleotides match TRBD1. Germline values: CDR1 SQVTM, CDR2 ANQGSEA. The CDR3 covers 14 residues. With 7 bases clipped from V and 0 bases from J, the junction kept 6 bases outside the gene matches. The CDR3 spells CSAGTGLSTDTQYF. The CDR3 coding sequence is TGCAGCGCGGGGACAGGCCTTAGCACAGATACGCAGTATTTT.

The chain carries TRBV6-5 and TRBJ1-2; 7 nucleotides match TRBD1. The CDR3 length is 15 residues. Germline V lookup: CDR1 MNHEY, CDR2 SVGAGI. The trim removed 0 bases at V and 4 bases at J, leaving 5 bases unmatched. Written as DNA, the CDR3 is TGTGCCAGCAGTTACTCGTCGGACAGGACCTATGGCTACACCTTC. This codes for CASSYSSDRTYGYTF.